Listed here are 16 T cell receptor beta chains from one sample, sequenced in a study of long-term antiretroviral therapy in people with HIV. The libraries were made with immunoSEQ v3.0 at survey level. Generated by immunoSEQ multiplex PCR, the TCRdb table keeps only in-frame clones and is missing some. Of tens of thousands of clones listed, roughly 88% were seen once; the top ten hold 3.8%. This material consisted of unsorted PBMCs, taken 0.8 years before starting antiretroviral therapy. All receptors derive from a young man with HIV.

The V call is TRBV13, the J call TRBJ1-5; perhaps TRBD1 as D (6 bases). V lost 5 bases and J lost 4, with 12 bases in between. CDR1 and CDR2 from the germline V gene are PRHDT and FYEKMQ (reference sequence). CDR3 length: 14 residues. The CDR3 bases are TGTGCCAGCAGCCTCAAGGGGGGGAATCAGCCCCAGCATTTT. This gives the protein CASSLKGGNQPQHF.

This clone was detected a few times. The chain uses TRBV9 and TRBJ1-2, with D possibly TRBD1 on 6 matching bases. Germline-derived CDR1 and CDR2 are SGDLS and YYNGEE. V lost 4 bases and J 7 bases, leaving 11 bases between the germline ends. This CDR3 is 12 amino acids long. The CDR3 sequence is CASSIQGFGYTF. The CDR3, as DNA: TGTGCCAGCAGCATTCAGGGGTTTGGCTACACCTTC. Supplemented by reference TRBV9 and TRBJ1-2, the full variable domain reads DSGVTQTPKHLITATGQRVTLRCSPRSGDLSVYWYQQSLDQGLQFLIQYYNGEERAKGNILERFSAQQFPDLHSELNLSSLELGDSALYFCASSIQGFGYTFGSGTRLTVV.

The rearrangement links TRBV4-1 to TRBJ1-1; D call uncertain. Per the germline V gene, CDR1 is MGHRA and CDR2 is YSYEKL. V dropped 2 bases and J dropped 3 bases, with 13 bases sitting between them. The CDR3 extends over 15 amino acids. The CDR3 loop is CASSQRPGEDTEAFF. In DNA, the CDR3 is TGCGCCAGCAGCCAAAGGCCCGGAGAGGACACTGAAGCTTTCTTT.

The chain has TRBV7-6 and TRBJ2-2; D not certain. The CDR3 covers 16 residues. Trimming left V 1 base short and J 4 bases short, with 13 bases between. CDR1 is SGHVS, CDR2 FNYEAQ, per germline. The CDR3, as DNA: TGTGCCAGCAGCTTAGTATTCGGCGTTAGCACCGGGGAGCTGTTTTTT. Protein sequence: CASSLVFGVSTGELFF. The full variable domain, completed using reference TRBV7-6 and TRBJ2-2, is GAGVSQSPRYKVTKRGQDVALRCDPISGHVSLYWYRQALGQGPEFLTYFNYEAQQDKSGLPNDRFSAERPEGSISTLTIQRTEQRDSAMYRCASSLVFGVSTGELFFGEGSRLTVL.

CDR3 sequence reads: CASSQVTGDSGNTIYF. CDR3 nucleotide sequence: TGTGCCAGCAGCCAAGTCACAGGTGACTCTGGAAACACCATATATTTT. V usage is TRBV14 and J usage is TRBJ1-3, with D maybe TRBD1 (5 bases). Between the trimmed V and J ends, which lost 1 base and 0 bases, there was a span of 10 bases. The CDR3 is 16 residues long. Looked up from germline, CDR1 is SGHDN and CDR2 is FVKESK.

The chain joins TRBV7-2 to TRBJ1-2, with D possibly matching TRBD1 (5 bases). The V end lost 5 bases, the J end lost 3 bases, and 10 bases lay between the germline ends. CDR3 size: 13 residues. Germline V gene sequence: CDR1 SGHTA, CDR2 FQGNSA. CDR3 sequence reads: CASSARQHYGYTF. For the CDR3, the DNA is TGTGCCAGCAGCGCTAGACAGCACTATGGCTACACCTTC.

The rearrangement uses TRBV4-3 and TRBJ1-5; unclear D gene. CDR1 and CDR2 from the germline V gene are LGHNA and YSLEER. The CDR3 spans 13 residues. Trimming left V 0 bases short and J 9 bases short, with 9 bases between. CDR3 sequence: CASSQDPATPQHF. DNA for the CDR3: TGCGCCAGCAGCCAAGATCCAGCAACGCCCCAGCATTTT.

V and J are TRBV7-9 and TRBJ1-2; 7 nucleotides align to TRBD1. Per the germline V gene, CDR1 is SEHNR and CDR2 is FQNEAQ (reference sequence). J was trimmed by 10 bases and V by 6 bases; bases with no gene match: 20. This CDR3 is built from 16 residues. CDR3 protein: CASSTSRATGQGDYTF. The DNA for the CDR3 is TGTGCCAGCAGTACCTCCCGGGCGACAGGGCAGGGGGACTACACCTTC.

Points on this clone: Distinct nucleotide sequences in the sample also encode this CDR3. This rearrangement joins TRBV12-5 to TRBJ2-7; maybe TRBD1 (5 bases). The CDR3 runs to 14 residues. Germline V CDR1 and CDR2: LGHNT, FRNRAP. Trimming removed 1 base from V and 2 bases from J, with 9 bases in between. CDR3 sequence reads: CASGLGQLTYEQYF. The CDR3 DNA sequence: TGTGCTAGTGGTTTGGGACAGCTAACCTACGAGCAGTACTTC.

CDR3 DNA: TGCGCCAGCAGCCAGGCAGGGCAGGGGCTATACGAGCAGTACTTC. Translation: CASSQAGQGLYEQYF. The rearrangement uses TRBV4-3 and TRBJ2-7, with D maybe TRBD1 (6 bases). Germline loops: CDR1 LGHNA, CDR2 YSLEER. V lost 3 bases and J 4 bases, leaving 16 bases between the germline ends. CDR3 length: 15 amino acids.

The chain carries TRBV29-1 and TRBJ1-1; 10 bases match TRBD1. CDR1 is SQVTM and CDR2 is ANQGSEA in the germline V gene. CDR3 length equals 12 residues. CDR3 coding DNA: TGCAGTACGGGGACAGGGGAAAGTGAAGCTTTCTTT. The encoded protein is CSTGTGESEAFF.

This clone has a handful of counts. The chain joins TRBV4-1 to TRBJ2-7; 8 bases line up with TRBD1. Germline lookup yields CDR1 MGHRA and CDR2 YSYEKL. The CDR3 is 14 residues long. The trim removed 1 base at V and 3 bases at J, leaving 2 bases unmatched. Here the CDR3 DNA reads TGCGCCAGCAGCCAAGCCGGACAGGGCTACGAGCAGTACTTC. Its protein is CASSQAGQGYEQYF.

V usage is TRBV4-2 and J usage is TRBJ1-1; maybe TRBD1 (5 bases). This CDR3 has 14 residues. Looked up from germline, CDR1 is LGHNA and CDR2 is YNFKEQ. Trimming cost V 1 base and J 6 bases, with 12 bases left between them. The CDR3 is CASSQVERGPEAFF. DNA for the CDR3: TGTGCCAGCAGCCAAGTCGAAAGGGGCCCTGAAGCTTTCTTT.

This chain connects TRBV27 to TRBJ2-6; D call uncertain. Germline loops: CDR1 MNHEY, CDR2 SMNVEV (reference sequence). The CDR3 runs 15 residues. Trimming removed 2 bases from V and 1 base from J, with 6 bases in between. This CDR3 reads CASSLGLSGANVLTF. DNA for the CDR3: TGTGCCAGCAGTTTAGGATTATCTGGGGCCAACGTCCTGACTTTC.

This sequence joins TRBV9 and TRBJ1-2; a possible D gene is TRBD1 (6 bases). The CDR3 contains 17 residues. Germline assignment: CDR1 SGDLS and CDR2 YYNGEE. The ends were cut back, 0 bases at V and 4 bases at J, with 19 bases in the middle. The CDR3 is CASSVAWDKPTFYGYTF. DNA for the CDR3: TGTGCCAGCAGCGTAGCCTGGGACAAACCAACATTCTATGGCTACACCTTC.

The chain couples TRBV11-2 to TRBJ2-5, with a weak D call TRBD2 (7 bases). CDR3 length: 14 residues. Germline V gene lookup returns CDR1 SGHAT and CDR2 FQNNGV. The V and J ends lost 5 bases and 5 bases respectively, with 15 bases between them. CDR3: CASSGRGAIETQYF. The CDR3 DNA is TGTGCCAGCAGCGGCCGGGGGGCGATTGAGACCCAGTACTTC.